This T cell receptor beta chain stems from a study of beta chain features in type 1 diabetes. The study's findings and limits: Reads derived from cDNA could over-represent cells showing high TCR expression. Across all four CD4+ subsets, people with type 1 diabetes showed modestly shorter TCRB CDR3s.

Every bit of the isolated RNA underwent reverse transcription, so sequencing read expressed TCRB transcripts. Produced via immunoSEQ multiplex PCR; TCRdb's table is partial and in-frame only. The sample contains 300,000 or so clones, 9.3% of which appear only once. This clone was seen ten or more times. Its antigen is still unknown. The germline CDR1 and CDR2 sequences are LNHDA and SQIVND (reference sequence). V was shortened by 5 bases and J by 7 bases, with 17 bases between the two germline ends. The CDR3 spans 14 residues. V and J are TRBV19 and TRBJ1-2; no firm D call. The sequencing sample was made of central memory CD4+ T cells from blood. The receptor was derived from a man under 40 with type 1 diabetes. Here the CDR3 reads CASSSRAPVGGYTF. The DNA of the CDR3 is TGTGCCAGTAGTTCGAGGGCCCCAGTTGGTGGCTACACCTTC.